This is a list of T cell receptor beta chains from one sample in a study of T cells in Graves' hyperthyroidism and ophthalmopathy. TCRdb reanalysed the multiplex PCR reads using MiXCR and keeps one entry per CDR3 protein. The top ten hold less than 15% of the sample, which has 390,000 or so distinct CDR3 sequences, about 15% seen once. Source material: blood. The receptors here all came from a man between 18 and 29 years old with Graves' ophthalmopathy. Both conserved end residues are part of each CDR3. Fields, in order: J gene, D gene, clone size, V gene, CDR3 protein, CDR3 DNA. The D gene is left open where the match is weak. The size entry is marked missing in some rows and otherwise reads once, few, many or a size class.

>TRBJ1-5|TRBD1|many|TRBV5-1
CASSFTGDSNQPQHF
TGTGCCAGCAGCTTCACAGGGGATAGCAATCAGCCCCAGCATTTT
>TRBJ1-1|-|many|TRBV30
CAWSVGSSYSEAFF
TGTGCCTGGAGTGTAGGCAGTTCATACTCTGAAGCTTTCTTT
>TRBJ2-7|TRBD2|many|TRBV20-1
CSAVGLAGGTYEQYF
TGCAGTGCTGTAGGACTAGCGGGAGGGACCTACGAGCAGTACTTC
>TRBJ2-5|-|many|TRBV11-2
CASSLWEETQYF
TGTGCCAGCAGCCTTTGGGAAGAGACCCAGTACTTC
>TRBJ1-1|-|many|TRBV20-1
CSALRTDNTEAFF
TGCAGTGCCCTAAGAACAGATAACACTGAAGCTTTCTTT
>TRBJ2-5|TRBD2|-|TRBV12-3/TRBV12-4
CASSSLGTSGGTFETQYF
TGTGCCAGCAGCTCTCTCGGGACTAGCGGGGGGACTTTTGAGACCCAGTACTTC
>TRBJ2-2|-|many|TRBV3-1
CASSQGPHTGELFF
TGTGCCAGCAGCCAGGGGCCGCACACCGGGGAGCTGTTTTTT
>TRBJ2-1|-|many|TRBV11-2
CASSSGDYSSYNEQFF
TGTGCCAGCAGCTCAGGCGACTATAGCTCCTACAATGAGCAGTTCTTC
>TRBJ2-7|-|many|TRBV27
CASSPFKGVGYEQYF
TGTGCCAGCAGTCCCTTCAAGGGAGTCGGCTACGAGCAGTACTTC
>TRBJ1-5|-|many|TRBV29-1
CSVEISGQPQHF
TGCAGCGTTGAAATCTCAGGTCAGCCCCAGCATTTT
>TRBJ2-1|TRBD2|many|TRBV7-9
CASSSLADPYNEQFF
TGTGCCAGCAGCTCCCTAGCGGACCCCTACAATGAGCAGTTCTTC
>TRBJ1-1|-|many|TRBV24-1
CATSDPLHTEAFF
TGTGCCACCAGTGATCCATTACACACTGAAGCTTTCTTT
>TRBJ2-7|TRBD1|many|TRBV3-1
CASSLRDRVVYEQYF
TGTGCCAGCAGCCTCCGGGACAGGGTCGTCTACGAGCAGTACTTC
>TRBJ1-1|TRBD1|many|TRBV27
CASSLRAGGKYTEAFF
TGTGCCAGCAGTTTAAGGGCAGGGGGCAAGTACACTGAAGCTTTCTTT
>TRBJ2-7|-|many|TRBV7-2
CASSLGGLPPYEQYF
TGTGCCAGCAGCTTAGGTGGCTTGCCCCCCTACGAGCAGTACTTC
>TRBJ2-5|TRBD2|-|TRBV15
CATSRIAGGRGETQYF
TGTGCCACCAGCAGAATAGCGGGGGGGAGGGGAGAGACCCAGTACTTC
>TRBJ2-7|-|many|TRBV12-3/TRBV12-4
CASSLAGPYEQYF
TGTGCCAGCAGTTTAGCTGGTCCCTACGAGCAGTACTTC
>TRBJ2-3|-|many|TRBV7-2
CASSTDRRTPTDTQYF
TGTGCCAGCAGCACGGACAGACGTACCCCCACAGATACGCAGTATTTT
>TRBJ1-2|-|few|TRBV9
CASSVGGTYGYTF
TGTGCCAGCAGCGTGGGGGGGACCTATGGCTACACCTTC
>TRBJ2-5|-|-|TRBV2
CASSENGAGETQYF
TGTGCCAGCAGTGAAAATGGGGCGGGAGAGACCCAGTACTTC
>TRBJ1-6|TRBD1|few|TRBV4-1
CASSQDPPLTGVLSPLHF
TGCGCCAGCAGCCAAGATCCCCCCCTAACAGGGGTCCTTTCACCCCTCCACTTT
>TRBJ2-5|TRBD2|few|TRBV6-4
CASRATSGYQETQYF
TGTGCCAGCAGGGCGACTAGCGGCTACCAAGAGACCCAGTACTTC
>TRBJ2-5|TRBD2|many|TRBV24-1
CATSDSSGRAGETQYF
TGTGCCACCAGTGACTCAAGCGGGAGGGCCGGAGAGACCCAGTACTTC
>TRBJ2-1|TRBD1|few|TRBV5-4
CASSPRTGGHNEQFF
TGTGCCAGCAGCCCAAGGACAGGGGGCCACAATGAGCAGTTCTTC
>TRBJ2-1|TRBD2|few|TRBV19
CASTANPGGREDNEQFF
TGTGCCAGTACCGCAAATCCCGGCGGGAGGGAAGACAATGAGCAGTTCTTC
>TRBJ1-3|-|few|TRBV24-1
CATSDIRTGNTIYF
TGTGCCACCAGTGACATCCGAACTGGAAACACCATATATTTT
>TRBJ2-3|TRBD2|-|TRBV2
CGTSGGAPTQYF
TGTGGGACTAGCGGGGGGGCCCCAACGCAGTATTTT
>TRBJ2-7|-|-|TRBV6-1
CASRDTEGTYEQYF
TGTGCCAGCCGGGACACGGAGGGTACTTACGAGCAGTACTTC
>TRBJ2-1|-|many|TRBV7-8
CASSLAGGPFNEQFF
TGTGCCAGCAGCTTAGCGGGGGGGCCTTTCAATGAGCAGTTCTTC
>TRBJ1-6|-|many|TRBV12-3/TRBV12-4
CASSPYWGREYSPLHF
TGTGCCAGCAGCCCTTACTGGGGGAGGGAATATTCACCCCTCCACTTT
>TRBJ1-1|-|many|TRBV12-3/TRBV12-4
CASSFAGIAEAFF
TGTGCCAGCAGTTTTGCTGGGATCGCTGAAGCTTTCTTT
>TRBJ1-2|TRBD1|-|TRBV5-6
CASSLQLTGQLYGYTF
TGTGCCAGCAGCTTGCAACTTACGGGACAGCTCTATGGCTACACCTTC
>TRBJ2-5|-|many|TRBV12-3/TRBV12-4
CASSPPRVGLRETQYF
TGTGCCAGCAGTCCCCCCAGGGTGGGTCTGCGCGAGACCCAGTACTTC
>TRBJ1-5|-|-|TRBV15
CATSRDRTRNQPQHF
TGTGCCACCAGCAGAGATCGGACTCGTAATCAGCCCCAGCATTTT
>TRBJ2-7|-|many|TRBV7-9
CASSWTEGRDYEQYF
TGTGCCAGCAGCTGGACGGAGGGGCGCGACTACGAGCAGTACTTC
>TRBJ1-1|TRBD1|many|TRBV3-1
CAATGDGAEAFF
TGTGCCGCGACAGGGGATGGGGCTGAAGCTTTCTTT
>TRBJ1-1|-|-|TRBV27
CASSLAEMNTEAFF
TGTGCCAGCAGTTTAGCAGAGATGAACACTGAAGCTTTCTTT
>TRBJ1-2|-|many|TRBV3-1
CASSMEGVNYGYTF
TGTGCCAGCAGTATGGAGGGGGTGAACTATGGCTACACCTTC
>TRBJ1-4|-|-|TRBV13
CASSLGRGIERKKLFF
TGTGCCAGCAGCTTAGGCCGGGGGATAGAGCGAAAAAAACTGTTTTTT
>TRBJ2-5|-|-|TRBV19
CASSTPERGRDQETQYF
TGTGCCAGTAGTACCCCTGAGAGGGGAAGGGACCAAGAGACCCAGTACTTC
>TRBJ2-1|TRBD2|many|TRBV29-1
CSVVEREYDNEQFF
TGCAGCGTTGTCGAGCGGGAGTATGACAATGAGCAGTTCTTC
>TRBJ2-6|TRBD1|few|TRBV3-1
CASSQERDRGPGANVLTF
TGTGCCAGCAGCCAAGAGAGGGACAGAGGCCCTGGGGCCAACGTCCTGACTTTC
>TRBJ1-2|TRBD1|few|TRBV27
CASSPGTGVLGYTF
TGTGCCAGCAGTCCCGGGACAGGGGTTCTTGGCTACACCTTC
>TRBJ2-1|-|-|TRBV6-5
CASSYGHPGIDYEQFF
TGTGCCAGCAGTTACGGGCACCCAGGGATCGACTACGAGCAGTTCTTC